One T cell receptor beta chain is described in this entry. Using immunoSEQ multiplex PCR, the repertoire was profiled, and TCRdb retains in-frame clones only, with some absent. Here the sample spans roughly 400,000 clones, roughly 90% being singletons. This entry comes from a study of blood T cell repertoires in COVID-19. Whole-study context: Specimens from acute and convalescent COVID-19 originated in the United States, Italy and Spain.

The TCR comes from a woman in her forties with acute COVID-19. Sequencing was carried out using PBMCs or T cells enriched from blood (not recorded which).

The CDR3 reads CATSRDRRGGHQPQHF. The CDR3, as DNA: TGTGCCACCAGCAGGGATAGACGGGGAGGTCACCAGCCCCAGCATTTT. V is TRBV15 and J is TRBJ1-5; no clear D. The V end lost 3 bases, the J end lost 7 bases, and 19 bases lay between the germline ends. CDR1 is LNHNV, CDR2 YYDKDF, per germline (reference sequence). The CDR3 spans 16 residues.